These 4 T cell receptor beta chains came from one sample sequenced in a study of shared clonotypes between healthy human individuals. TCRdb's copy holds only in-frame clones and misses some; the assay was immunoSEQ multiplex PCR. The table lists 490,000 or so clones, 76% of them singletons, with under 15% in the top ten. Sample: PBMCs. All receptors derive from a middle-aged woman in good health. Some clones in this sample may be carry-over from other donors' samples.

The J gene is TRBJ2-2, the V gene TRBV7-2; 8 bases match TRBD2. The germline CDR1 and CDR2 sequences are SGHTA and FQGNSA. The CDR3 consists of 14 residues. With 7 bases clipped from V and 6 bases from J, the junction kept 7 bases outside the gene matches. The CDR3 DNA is TGTGCCAGCACCCGAGCGGGAGAGGCCGGGGAGCTGTTTTTT. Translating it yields CASTRAGEAGELFF. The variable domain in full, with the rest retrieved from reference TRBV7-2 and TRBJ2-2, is GAGVSQSPSNKVTEKGKDVELRCDPISGHTALYWYRQSLGQGLEFLIYFQGNSAPDKSGLPSDRFSAERTGGSVSTLTIQRTQQEDSAVYLCASTRAGEAGELFFGEGSRLTVL.

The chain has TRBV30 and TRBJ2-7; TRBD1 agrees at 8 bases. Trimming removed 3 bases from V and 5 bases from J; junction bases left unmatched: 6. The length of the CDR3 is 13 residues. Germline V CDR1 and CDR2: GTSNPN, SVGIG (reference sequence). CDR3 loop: CAWRGQGADEQYF. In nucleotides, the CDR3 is TGTGCCTGGAGGGGGCAGGGGGCGGACGAGCAGTACTTC.

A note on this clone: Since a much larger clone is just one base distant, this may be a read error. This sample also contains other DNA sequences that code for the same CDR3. The chain's CDR3 is CSVGQGDLQPQHF. CDR3 DNA: TGCAGTGTTGGACAGGGGGACCTTCAGCCCCAGCATTTT. The rearrangement joins TRBV29-1 to TRBJ1-5; 10 bases are shared with TRBD1. There are 13 residues in the CDR3. Germline CDR1 is SQVTM and CDR2 is ANQGSEA.

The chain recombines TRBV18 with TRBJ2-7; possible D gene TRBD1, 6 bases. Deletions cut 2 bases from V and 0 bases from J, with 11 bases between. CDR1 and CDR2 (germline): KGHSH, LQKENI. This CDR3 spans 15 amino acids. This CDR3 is CASSPMATGSYEQYF. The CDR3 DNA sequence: TGTGCCAGCTCACCAATGGCGACAGGCTCCTACGAGCAGTACTTC.